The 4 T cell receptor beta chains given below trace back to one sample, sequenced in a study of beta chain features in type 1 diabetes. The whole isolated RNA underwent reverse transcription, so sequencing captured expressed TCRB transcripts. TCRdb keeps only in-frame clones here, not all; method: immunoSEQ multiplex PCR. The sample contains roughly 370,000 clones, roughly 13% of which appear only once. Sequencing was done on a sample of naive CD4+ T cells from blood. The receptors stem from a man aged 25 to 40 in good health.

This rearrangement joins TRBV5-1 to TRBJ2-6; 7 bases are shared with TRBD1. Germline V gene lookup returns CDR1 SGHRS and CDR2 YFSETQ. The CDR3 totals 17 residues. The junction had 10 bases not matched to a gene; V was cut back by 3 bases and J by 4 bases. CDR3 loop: CASSSRQGRSGANVLTF. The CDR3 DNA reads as TGCGCCAGCAGCTCCCGACAGGGAAGGTCGGGGGCCAACGTCCTGACTTTC. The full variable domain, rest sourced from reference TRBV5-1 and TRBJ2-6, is KAGVTQTPRYLIKTRGQQVTLSCSPISGHRSVSWYQQTPGQGLQFLFEYFSETQRNKGNFPGRFSGRQFSNSRSEMNVSTLELGDSALYLCASSSRQGRSGANVLTFGAGSRLTVL.

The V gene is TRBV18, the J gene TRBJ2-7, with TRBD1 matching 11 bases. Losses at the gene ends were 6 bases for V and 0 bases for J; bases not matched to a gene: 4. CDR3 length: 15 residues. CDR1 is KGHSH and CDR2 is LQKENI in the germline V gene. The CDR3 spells CASSPGTGGSYEQYV. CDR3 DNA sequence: TGTGCCAGCTCGCCGGGGACAGGGGGCTCCTACGAGCAGTACGTC.

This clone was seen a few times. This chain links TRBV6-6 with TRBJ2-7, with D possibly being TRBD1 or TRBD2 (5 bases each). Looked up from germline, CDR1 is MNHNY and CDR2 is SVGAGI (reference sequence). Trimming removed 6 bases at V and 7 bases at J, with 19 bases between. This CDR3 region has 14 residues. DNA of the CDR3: TGTGCCAGCAGACCTCTTCAGGGAGAAGGGGAGCAGTACGTC. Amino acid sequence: CASRPLQGEGEQYV.

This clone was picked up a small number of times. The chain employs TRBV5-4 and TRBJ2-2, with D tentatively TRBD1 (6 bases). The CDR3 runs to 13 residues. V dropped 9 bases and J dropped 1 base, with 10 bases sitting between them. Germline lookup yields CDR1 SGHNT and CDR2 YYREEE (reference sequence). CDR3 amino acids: CANVDRNTGELFF. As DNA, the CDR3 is TGTGCCAACGTGGACAGGAACACCGGGGAGCTGTTTTTT.